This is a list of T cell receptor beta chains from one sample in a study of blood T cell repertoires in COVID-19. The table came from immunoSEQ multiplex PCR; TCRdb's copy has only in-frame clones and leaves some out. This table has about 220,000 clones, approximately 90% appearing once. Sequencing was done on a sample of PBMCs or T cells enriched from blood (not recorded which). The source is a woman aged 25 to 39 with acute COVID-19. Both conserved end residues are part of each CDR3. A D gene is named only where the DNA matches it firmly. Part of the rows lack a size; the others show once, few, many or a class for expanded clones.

CASSTRDRGSYGYTF,TGTGCCAGCAGCACCCGGGACAGGGGTTCCTATGGCTACACCTTC,.,TRBJ1-2,TRBD1,TRBV5-5
CASSSSLKGSGANVLTF,TGTGCCAGCAGTAGCTCTTTAAAGGGGTCTGGGGCCAACGTCCTGACTTTC,.,TRBJ2-6,.,TRBV5-6
CASRTGTTEKLFF,TGTGCCAGCAGGACCGGGACAACGGAAAAACTGTTTTTT,once,TRBJ1-4,.,TRBV25-1
CASSGGTGGDEQYF,TGTGCCAGTTCCGGGGGGACAGGGGGAGACGAGCAGTACTTC,.,TRBJ2-7,TRBD1,TRBV19
CASTQGIWENTEAFF,TGTGCCAGCACTCAGGGGATTTGGGAGAACACTGAAGCTTTCTTT,.,TRBJ1-1,.,TRBV6-5
CASSPGNFQETQYF,TGTGCCAGCAGCCCAGGGAACTTCCAAGAGACCCAGTACTTC,.,TRBJ2-5,.,TRBV6-5
CASSEYNSNQPQHF,TGTGCCAGCAGTGAATATAACAGTAATCAGCCCCAGCATTTT,.,TRBJ1-5,.,TRBV25-1
CASKAGGISYNEQFF,TGTGCCAGCAAGGCGGGGGGGATCTCCTACAATGAGCAGTTCTTC,once,TRBJ2-1,TRBD2,TRBV5-4
CASGSGTNTGELFF,TGCGCCAGCGGTTCGGGAACGAACACCGGGGAGCTGTTTTTT,.,TRBJ2-2,.,TRBV5-1
CASSIRGADTGELFF,TGTGCCAGCAGCATACGGGGGGCGGACACCGGGGAGCTGTTTTTT,.,TRBJ2-2,.,TRBV7-9
CASIKTGDSGNTIYF,TGTGCCAGTATCAAGACAGGCGACTCTGGAAACACCATATATTTT,.,TRBJ1-3,.,TRBV19
CASSFSSNTGELFF,TGTGCCAGCAGCTTCAGTTCGAACACCGGGGAGCTGTTTTTT,.,TRBJ2-2,.,TRBV11-3
CANPDRNQPQHF,TGTGCCAACCCAGACAGGAATCAGCCCCAGCATTTT,once,TRBJ1-5,.,TRBV6-5
CASSFIDSLNTEAFF,TGTGCCAGTAGTTTCATCGACAGCTTGAACACTGAAGCTTTCTTT,.,TRBJ1-1,.,TRBV19
CASSLVGENQPQHF,TGTGCCAGCAGTTTGGTAGGAGAAAATCAGCCCCAGCATTTT,.,TRBJ1-5,.,TRBV28
CASSVPGGNTEAFF,TGTGCCAGCAGCGTCCCCGGAGGGAACACTGAAGCTTTCTTT,.,TRBJ1-1,.,TRBV7-8